The 32 T cell receptor beta chains presented below share a single source sample, sequenced in a study of tumor and adjacent non-tumor tissue in lung cancer. Three rounds of nested PCR, following a modified ARM-PCR protocol, produced the TCRbeta library. Using its own MiXCR run on the multiplex PCR reads, TCRdb lists one record per CDR3 protein. Of more than 90,000 distinct CDR3 sequences in the sample, just over 65% are singletons; the top ten hold about a sixth. No cell sorting was done before RNA was extracted from the tissue. The sequenced material came from lung tumor tissue. The receptors were gathered from a man aged 55 to 70 with non-small cell lung cancer.

Turning to this clonotype: A much more abundant neighbour one base away suggests this may be a read error. The chain joins TRBV20-1 to TRBJ2-7, with D possibly called TRBD1 or TRBD2 (5 bases each). From germline, CDR1 is DFQATT and CDR2 SNEGSKA (reference sequence). There are 13 residues in the CDR3. DNA for the CDR3: TGCAGTGCTACCCGCGACAGTGACTACGTGCAGTACTTC. As protein: CSATRDSDYVQYF.

This sequence joins TRBV4-1 and TRBJ1-5; D uncertain. V lost 1 base and J lost 9, with 7 bases in between. Germline values: CDR1 MGHRA, CDR2 YSYEKL. This CDR3 comprises 12 residues. In DNA form, the CDR3 reads TGCGCCAGCAGCCAAGGGGGTCTGCCCCAGCATTTT. Translation gives CASSQGGLPQHF.

The chain has TRBV9 and TRBJ2-1; D uncertain. Germline CDR1 is SGDLS and CDR2 is YYNGEE. The CDR3 spans 14 residues. V was shortened by 0 bases and J by 8 bases, with 12 bases between the two germline ends. The CDR3 sequence is CASSVAVSPDEQFF. The DNA for the CDR3 is TGTGCCAGCAGCGTAGCGGTTAGCCCGGATGAGCAGTTCTTC.

This clonotype was recorded many times. The chain carries TRBV2 and TRBJ2-5; a weak D match, TRBD1 (5 bases). This CDR3 region has 13 residues. V was trimmed by 5 bases and J by 2 bases, leaving 9 bases between them. Germline V gene data show CDR1 as SNHLY and CDR2 as FYNNEI. The CDR3 reads CASSLGQQETQYF. The CDR3 bases are TGTGCCAGCAGTCTAGGACAACAAGAGACCCAGTACTTC.

This clonotype was detected many times. The chain uses TRBV6-1 and TRBJ1-3; D unclear. The CDR3 is 13 residues long. Trimming took off 7 bases at V and 0 bases at J, with 7 bases between the two ends. Germline CDR1 MNHNS, CDR2 SASEGT. CDR3 in amino acids: CASIPNSGNTIYF. Here the CDR3 DNA reads TGTGCCAGCATCCCCAACTCTGGAAACACCATATATTTT.

This clonotype has a count of ten or more. J is TRBJ1-5 and V is TRBV20-1; D may be TRBD1 (6 bases). Germline CDR1 is DFQATT and CDR2 is SNEGSKA (reference sequence). The CDR3 sequence is 15 residues long. The V end was cut by 5 bases, the J end by 9 bases, with 23 bases between. DNA for the CDR3: TGCAGTGCTCGGGGGGGGGGCGGAGACGCGAGGCCCCAGCATTTT. Translated, it gives CSARGGGGDARPQHF.

This chain joins TRBV12-3 or TRBV12-4 and TRBJ2-1; the match to TRBD1 covers 11 bases. This CDR3 spans 16 amino acids. J was trimmed by 14 bases and V by 6 bases; bases with no gene match: 18. The CDR3 here is CASSAGTGGSYNVEFF. DNA of the CDR3: TGTGCCAGCAGCGCCGGGACAGGGGGGAGCTACAATGTGGAGTTCTTC.

This chain links TRBV5-4 with TRBJ2-1, with a tentative D call TRBD2 (6 bases). CDR1 and CDR2 from the germline V gene are SGHNT and YYREEE (reference sequence). This CDR3 is built from 18 residues. The germline V and J ends were trimmed by 7 bases and 7 bases, with 30 bases remaining between them. As DNA, the CDR3 is TGTGCCAGCGGCCTCGATCAATTCAGATCAGCGGGTAGGAATGAGCAGTTCTTC. Protein: CASGLDQFRSAGRNEQFF.

As to this clonotype: It is likely a read error, because the conserved phenylalanine at the end of the CDR3 is missing. The genes are TRBV11-2 and TRBJ2-3; TRBD2 matches at 11 bases. The germline V gene has CDR1 SGHAT and CDR2 FQNNGV. This CDR3 has 16 amino acids. The CDR3 is CAISRSGRAFEDMQYY. CDR3 DNA sequence: TGTGCCATCAGCCGTAGCGGGAGGGCCTTTGAAGATATGCAGTATTAT.

J is TRBJ1-2 and V is TRBV11-2; D unclear. CDR3 length equals 13 residues. V was pared by 10 bases and J by 8 bases, with 20 bases between. Germline assignment: CDR1 SGHAT and CDR2 FQNNGV. This CDR3 reads CANCLLRRTGYTF. For the CDR3, the DNA is TGTGCCAACTGCTTATTGAGAAGAACAGGCTACACCTTC.

This clonotype is categorized as medium-sized. V gene TRBV11-3 combines with J gene TRBJ1-1, with 8 bases fitting TRBD1. V was clipped by 7 bases and J by 4 bases; unmatched bases: 5. Germline V gives CDR1 SGHNT, CDR2 YENEEA. CDR3 length: 13 residues. CDR3 loop: CASNSQGGTEAFF. The CDR3 DNA reads as TGTGCCAGCAACTCACAGGGGGGCACTGAAGCTTTCTTT.

This chain connects TRBV11-3 to TRBJ2-7, with unresolved D. CDR3 length: 13 residues. Germline assignment: CDR1 SGHNT and CDR2 YENEEA. Between the trimmed V and J ends, which lost 8 bases and 3 bases, there was a span of 14 bases. This chain's CDR3 is CASGRTDVYEQYF. CDR3 nucleotide sequence: TGTGCCAGCGGTCGGACGGATGTCTACGAGCAGTACTTC.

A remark on this clonotype: This may be a read error, as it is one base from a much larger clone. This chain joins TRBV5-1 and TRBJ1-1; D may be TRBD1 (6 bases). Per the germline V gene, CDR1 is SGHRS and CDR2 is YFSETQ. The CDR3 sequence is 15 residues long. CDR3: CASSLMDSGNTEVFF. The CDR3 DNA follows: TGCGCCAGCAGCTTAATGGACAGTGGGAACACTGAAGTTTTCTTT.

A note on this clonotype: This may stem from a read error, because a much larger clone lies one nucleotide away. This chain connects TRBV13 to TRBJ2-5; D might be TRBD2 (5 bases). Germline loops: CDR1 PRHDT, CDR2 FYEKMQ (reference sequence). The CDR3 is 14 residues long. The CDR3 DNA reads TGTGCCAGCAGCTTAGGGCTAGCCCAAGAGGCCCAGTACTTC. Its translation is CASSLGLAQEAQYF.

Worth noting for this clonotype: Given the absence of the conserved phenylalanine or tryptophan at the CDR3 end, a read error is likely. The chain joins TRBV4-2 to TRBJ1-3; D is uncertain. Germline CDR1 and CDR2: LGHNA and YNFKEQ. V lost 0 bases and J 4 bases, leaving 10 bases between the germline ends. There are 15 residues in the CDR3. For the CDR3, the DNA is TGTGCCAGCAGCCAAGAGACTCACTCAGGAAACACCATATATTCT. This sequence encodes CASSQETHSGNTIYS.

Notes on this clonotype: One end of the junction does not line up with germline, which may come from a read error. The chain couples TRBV12-3 or TRBV12-4 to TRBJ1-1; D is ambiguous. The CDR3 is 13 amino acids. CDR3 coding DNA: TGTGCCAGCAGTCCCCGAAGAAACACTGAAGATTTCTTT. Amino acid sequence: CASSPRRNTEDFF.

Notes on this clonotype: A junction boundary mismatches the germline segment, possibly from a read error. The chain links TRBV6-5 to TRBJ2-5; TRBD1 agrees at 8 bases. Germline V gene data show CDR1 as MNHEY and CDR2 as SVGAGI. This CDR3 is 14 amino acids long. CDR3: CASNSGTGQETQYF. The CDR3 bases are TGCGCCAGCAATTCCGGGACAGGACAAGAGACCCAGTACTTC.

There are a few counts of this clonotype. This chain's CDR3 is CSVEGGNIQYF. CDR3 bases: TGCAGCGTTGAAGGGGGAAACATTCAGTACTTC. The J gene is TRBJ2-4, the V gene TRBV29-1, with D unclear. Deletions cut 1 base from V and 6 bases from J, with 4 bases between. The germline CDR1 and CDR2 sequences are SQVTM and ANQGSEA. The CDR3 spans 11 residues.

This clonotype has a single count. It may be a read error: a sequence one base away is much more abundant. The chain employs TRBV28 and TRBJ2-2, with a weak D call TRBD1 (6 bases). Germline assignment: CDR1 MDHEN and CDR2 SYDVKM. The CDR3 contains 16 residues. The CDR3 region is CASSPTQDSYTGEQFF. CDR3 DNA sequence: TGTGCCAGCAGTCCGACTCAGGACAGTTACACCGGGGAGCAGTTTTTT.

Concerning this clonotype: At one boundary the junction diverges from the germline segment, which might be a read error. This chain uses TRBV28 with TRBJ2-7; weak D call: TRBD2 (5 bases). The length of the CDR3 is 11 residues. Germline V gene data show CDR1 as MDHEN and CDR2 as SYDVKM. CDR3 sequence: CASGLDYDQYF. The DNA for the CDR3 is TGTGCCAGCGGTTTAGACTACGATCAGTACTTC. The entire variable domain, with the rest obtained from reference TRBV28 and TRBJ2-7, is as follows: DVKVTQSSRYLVKRTGEKVFLECVQDMDHENMFWYRQDPGLGLRLIYFSYDVKMKEKGDIPEGYSVSREKKERFSLILESASTNQTSMYLCASGLDYDQYFGPGTRLTVT.

A remark on this clonotype: One junction end does not reproduce the germline sequence, and a read error may be involved. The V call is TRBV10-3, the J call TRBJ1-5; 8 nucleotides match TRBD1. CDR1 and CDR2 (germline): ENHRY, SYGVKD. The CDR3 contains 13 residues. This CDR3 reads CVSGQGHNQSQHF. In DNA form, the CDR3 reads TGTGTCAGTGGACAGGGCCACAATCAGTCCCAGCATTTT.

This rearrangement joins TRBV29-1 to TRBJ1-1; 7 nucleotides align to TRBD1. This CDR3 has 16 residues. CDR1 is SQVTM and CDR2 is ANQGSEA in the germline V gene. CDR3 DNA sequence: TGCAGAGTTTCACCGTACAGGGGACGTCCTAACACTGAAGCTTTCTTT. Encoded protein: CRVSPYRGRPNTEAFF.

Remarks on this clonotype: This sequence may be a read error, since a much larger clone differs from it by one base. The chain couples TRBV2 to TRBJ1-5; 9 nucleotides line up with TRBD1. Germline-derived CDR1 and CDR2 are SNHLY and FYNNEI. Trimming at V came to 6 bases and at J to 15 bases, leaving 9 bases not matched to a gene. CDR3 length equals 12 residues. CDR3 sequence: CASSVTGGLVHF. CDR3 bases: TGTGCCAGCAGCGTTACAGGGGGCCTCGTGCATTTT.

Details on this clonotype: The junction departs from germline at one end; a sequencing error may be responsible. The chain links TRBV6-6 to TRBJ2-1, with D possibly TRBD1 on 5 matching bases. Germline values: CDR1 MNHNY, CDR2 SVGAGI (reference sequence). The CDR3 covers 15 residues. The CDR3 DNA follows: TGCGTCAGCAGTTATTTTGCAGGGATGGACAATGAGCAGTTCTTC. It encodes CVSSYFAGMDNEQFF.

Remarks on this clonotype: With a much larger clone just one base away, this may be a read error. Given the absence of the conserved phenylalanine or tryptophan at the CDR3 end, a read error is likely. V and J are TRBV20-1 and TRBJ2-7; the D gene is possibly TRBD2 (5 bases). Germline CDR1 is DFQATT and CDR2 is SNEGSKA (reference sequence). The CDR3 totals 14 residues. The V gene lost 0 bases and the J gene lost 3 bases, with 12 bases spanning the gap. The CDR3 sequence is CSARDGSGIYEQYI. CDR3 DNA sequence: TGCAGTGCTAGAGATGGGTCCGGGATCTACGAGCAGTACATC.

As regards this clonotype: An end of the junction does not agree with germline; a read error may underlie this. This chain joins TRBV6-5 and TRBJ2-3; 7 bases are shared with TRBD1. The CDR3 length is 15 residues. Germline loops: CDR1 MNHEY, CDR2 SVGAGI. CDR3 in amino acids: CASRQGQPNTDTQYF. For the CDR3, the DNA is TGCGCCAGCAGGCAGGGACAGCCTAACACAGATACGCAGTATTTT.

This chain connects TRBV12-3 or TRBV12-4 to TRBJ2-3, with TRBD2 as a possible D gene (5 bases). Trimming stripped 3 bases from V and 0 bases from J, with 10 bases between. This CDR3 has 15 residues. CDR3 region: CASSLLGASTDTQYF. The CDR3 nucleotides are TGTGCCAGCAGTTTGTTGGGAGCTAGCACAGATACGCAGTATTTT.

In this sample, this clonotype turned up many times. The V call is TRBV12-3 or TRBV12-4, the J call TRBJ2-5; 9 nucleotides agree with TRBD2. The trim removed 5 bases at V and 5 bases at J, leaving 9 bases unmatched. The length of the CDR3 is 15 residues. The CDR3 region has the DNA TGTGCCAGCAGTGCTAGCGGGATTGGTATGGAGACCCAGTACTTC. Translated: CASSASGIGMETQYF.

Of note for this clonotype: This could be a read error, since a much larger clone is one nucleotide away. The chain employs TRBV15 and TRBJ1-4, with unresolved D. CDR1 and CDR2 from the germline V gene are LNHNV and YYDKDF (reference sequence). V was cut by 0 bases and J by 5 bases, with 7 bases left in between. The CDR3 spans 14 residues. In DNA, the CDR3 is TGTGCCACCAGCAGAGATAGATGGAATGAAAAACTGTTTTTT. This codes for CATSRDRWNEKLFF.

The J gene is TRBJ2-5, the V gene TRBV10-1, with D tentatively TRBD1 (5 bases). Per the germline V gene, CDR1 is WNHNN and CDR2 is SYGVQD (reference sequence). There are 13 residues in the CDR3. Trimming pared 11 bases from V and 1 base from J, leaving 14 bases between. The CDR3 bases are TGCGCCTGCTGTGCAGGGATCCAAGAGACCCAGTACTTC. Amino acid sequence: CACCAGIQETQYF.

Details on this clonotype: This may stem from a read error, because a much larger clone lies one nucleotide away. This chain links TRBV4-2 with TRBJ1-4; D is perhaps TRBD1 (5 bases). CDR1 and CDR2 (germline): LGHNA, YNFKEQ. The CDR3 runs to 16 residues. For the CDR3, the DNA is TGTGCCAGCAGCCAAGTGGCGTTGGGACCTAATGAAAGACTGTTTTTT. Protein product: CASSQVALGPNERLFF.

About this clonotype itself: A much bigger clone sits one base away, suggesting this may be a read error. J is TRBJ2-2 and V is TRBV6-5; D is undetermined. The V gene's germline CDR1 is MNHEY and CDR2 SVGAGI. The CDR3 length is 15 residues. The CDR3 DNA reads as TGTGTCAGCAGTTCCGGCACTTCGGCTTTGGGGGAGCTGTTTTTT. Translated, it gives CVSSSGTSALGELFF.